The next 28 T cell receptor beta chains were all read from a single sample in a study of T-cell reconstitution after alpha-beta-depleted transplantation in children. During its preparation, the TCRbeta library received unique molecular identifiers. Via MiXCR, TCRdb re-called the PCR reads, giving one row per CDR3 protein. The data hold about 640,000 distinct CDR3 sequences, with 16% observed a single time. The sample in question was PBMCs from the stem cell graft donor, obtained from the stem cell graft. The receptors derive from a human donor who donated a stem cell graft to a child with acute myeloid leukemia.

This clonotype appeared a few times. The genes are TRBV6-2 or TRBV6-3 and TRBJ2-7; either TRBD1 or TRBD2 may fit D (5 bases each). Trimming removed 5 bases from V and 4 bases from J, with 15 bases in between. Germline V gives CDR1 MNHEY, CDR2 SVGEGT. This CDR3 has 14 amino acids. CDR3 nucleotide sequence: TGTGCCAGCAGTGGGGAACGGGGCCCTTACGAGCAGTACGTC. This codes for CASSGERGPYEQYV.

This clonotype was counted between two and nine times. The J gene is TRBJ2-6, the V gene TRBV6-1; the match to TRBD2 covers 12 bases. The CDR3 consists of 18 residues. From germline, CDR1 is MNHNS and CDR2 SASEGT. Losses at the gene ends were 6 bases for V and 2 bases for J; bases not matched to a gene: 8. DNA for the CDR3: TGTGCCAGCAGACCTCTAGCGGGGGGGCCTACTGGGGCCAACGTCCTGACTTTC. It specifies CASRPLAGGPTGANVLTF.

This chain connects TRBV20-1 to TRBJ1-1; D is unclear. This CDR3 is built from 14 residues. The germline gives CDR1 DFQATT, CDR2 SNEGSKA (reference sequence). The ends were cut back, 1 base at V and 5 bases at J, with 14 bases in the middle. CDR3 DNA: TGCAGTGCTAGAGTAAAAGGGAAGGAAACTGAAGCTTTCTTT. This translates into CSARVKGKETEAFF.

This clonotype was seen repeatedly, ten times or more. V gene TRBV5-5 combines with J gene TRBJ2-1; D is unresolved. This CDR3 is 16 amino acids long. V dropped 4 bases and J dropped 0 bases, with 14 bases sitting between them. Germline values: CDR1 SGHKS, CDR2 YYEKEE (reference sequence). The DNA for the CDR3 is TGTGCCAGCAGCCCGGGCGCTAGTATCTCCTACAATGAGCAGTTCTTC. Translating gives CASSPGASISYNEQFF.

The V and J genes are TRBV20-1 and TRBJ2-5; TRBD2 aligns across 7 bases. The CDR3 runs 13 residues. Germline lookup yields CDR1 DFQATT and CDR2 SNEGSKA (reference sequence). Losses at the gene ends were 7 bases for V and 0 bases for J; bases not matched to a gene: 5. CDR3 region: CSGDYEYQETQYF. CDR3 DNA: TGCAGTGGGGACTACGAGTACCAAGAGACCCAGTACTTC.

The chain combines TRBV20-1 with TRBJ2-7, with TRBD1 matching 7 bases. The CDR3 runs 13 residues. J was trimmed by 2 bases and V by 1 base; bases with no gene match: 2. The germline gives CDR1 DFQATT, CDR2 SNEGSKA (reference sequence). This chain's CDR3 is CSARATGAYEQYV. The CDR3 nucleotides read TGCAGTGCTAGAGCTACAGGGGCCTACGAGCAGTACGTC.

Regarding this clonotype: A much more abundant neighbour one base away suggests this may be a read error. This sequence joins TRBV9 and TRBJ2-1, with 14 bases aligning to TRBD2. The CDR3 loop spans 16 amino acids. CDR1 and CDR2 (germline): SGDLS, YYNGEE. Written as DNA, the CDR3 is TGTGCCAGCAGCCTTCGACTAGCGGGGGGGATGAATGACCAGTTCTTC. Protein sequence: CASSLRLAGGMNDQFF.

A note on this clonotype: A read error may explain this, as a much larger clone is one base away. The chain is built from TRBV9 and TRBJ1-2, with 9 bases matching TRBD1. With 4 bases clipped from V and 4 bases from J, the junction kept 8 bases outside the gene matches. This CDR3 has 15 amino acids. Germline V lookup: CDR1 SGDLS, CDR2 YYNGEE. The CDR3 loop reads CASSPRTGATYGYTF. As DNA, the CDR3 is TGTGCCAGCAGCCCACGGACAGGGGCTACCTATGGCTACACCTTC.

This clonotype has at least ten counts. The V gene is TRBV7-2, the J gene TRBJ1-5; D may be TRBD1 (5 bases). In germline, CDR1 is SGHTA, CDR2 FQGNSA. V was cut by 5 bases and J by 2 bases, with 13 bases left in between. The CDR3 extends over 15 amino acids. CDR3 loop: CASSRGAVRNQPQHF. DNA of the CDR3: TGTGCCAGCAGCCGCGGGGCCGTGCGCAATCAGCCCCAGCATTTT.

This clonotype was seen only a few times. The gene calls are TRBV20-1 and TRBJ1-5; weak D call: TRBD1 (5 bases). V dropped 0 bases and J dropped 4 bases, with 16 bases sitting between them. The CDR3 has 16 residues. The germline gives CDR1 DFQATT, CDR2 SNEGSKA (reference sequence). DNA for the CDR3: TGCAGTGCTAGAGATTTCACCCAGGGAGGGAATCAGCCCCAGCATTTT. It encodes CSARDFTQGGNQPQHF.

This clonotype was seen repeatedly, ten times or more. This sequence joins TRBV20-1 and TRBJ2-1; no definite D call. V was cut by 3 bases and J by 0 bases, with 12 bases left in between. Per germline, CDR1 DFQATT and CDR2 SNEGSKA (reference sequence). The CDR3 contains 15 residues. This CDR3 reads CSASPDPSSYNEQFF. The DNA for the CDR3 is TGCAGTGCTAGCCCGGATCCGAGCTCCTACAATGAGCAGTTCTTC.

The sample holds many counts of this clonotype. The chain is built from TRBV20-1 and TRBJ1-4, with 11 bases fitting TRBD1. The CDR3 runs to 14 residues. Germline lookup yields CDR1 DFQATT and CDR2 SNEGSKA (reference sequence). J was trimmed by 5 bases and V by 3 bases; bases with no gene match: 2. CDR3 sequence: CSARDRGQNEKLFF. Here the CDR3 DNA reads TGCAGTGCTAGGGACAGGGGGCAGAATGAAAAACTGTTTTTT.

The V and J genes are TRBV7-2 and TRBJ2-1, with 12 bases lining up with TRBD1. There are 17 residues in the CDR3. V shed 4 bases, J shed 8 bases, and the junction held 12 bases outside the gene matches. From germline, CDR1 is SGHTA and CDR2 FQGNSA. This CDR3 is CASSSKIPGQGAHEQFF. The CDR3 nucleotides are TGTGCCAGCAGCTCCAAGATACCGGGACAGGGGGCCCATGAGCAGTTCTTC. Full variable domain (missing parts from reference TRBV7-2 and TRBJ2-1): GAGVSQSPSNKVTEKGKDVELRCDPISGHTALYWYRQSLGQGLEFLIYFQGNSAPDKSGLPSDRFSAERTGGSVSTLTIQRTQQEDSAVYLCASSSKIPGQGAHEQFFGPGTRLTVL.

At least ten counts were recorded for this clonotype. The chain has TRBV20-1 and TRBJ2-3; weak D call: TRBD2 (6 bases). Trimming left V 4 bases short and J 2 bases short, with 13 bases between. Germline CDR1 reads DFQATT; CDR2 reads SNEGSKA (reference sequence). The CDR3 has 14 residues. DNA of the CDR3: TGCAGTGCTACCCCGGGACTCAACACAGATACGCAGTATTTT. Translating gives CSATPGLNTDTQYF.

This clonotype has just a few counts. J is TRBJ1-2 and V is TRBV29-1, with TRBD1 matching 10 bases. The V and J ends lost 6 bases and 6 bases, in that order; junction bases with no gene match: 4. The CDR3 covers 12 residues. Germline-derived CDR1 and CDR2 are SQVTM and ANQGSEA. This CDR3 reads CSVTGTGDGYTF. CDR3 nucleotides: TGCAGCGTCACCGGGACAGGGGATGGCTACACCTTC.

The chain has TRBV3-1 and TRBJ2-2, with a possible D match to TRBD2 (5 bases). V lost 4 bases to trimming and J lost 0 bases, with 9 bases between them. The CDR3 has 15 amino acids. In germline, CDR1 is LGHDT, CDR2 YNNKEL (reference sequence). The CDR3 loop reads CASSRSGTNTGELFF. CDR3 DNA: TGTGCCAGCAGCCGGTCGGGGACGAACACCGGGGAGCTGTTTTTT.

In this sample, this clonotype turned up many times. The chain is built from TRBV29-1 and TRBJ1-2, with 8 bases aligning to TRBD1. V was clipped by 6 bases and J by 3 bases; unmatched bases: 6. The CDR3 totals 13 residues. CDR1 is SQVTM and CDR2 is ANQGSEA in the germline V gene. The CDR3 DNA reads TGCAGCGTCGCCCAGACAGGGGACTATGGCTACACCTTC. This translates into CSVAQTGDYGYTF. The whole variable domain, remainder taken from reference TRBV29-1 and TRBJ1-2, is SAVISQKPSRDICQRGTSLTIQCQVDSQVTMMFWYRQQPGQSLTLIATANQGSEATYESGFVIDKFPISRPNLTFSTLTVSNMSPEDSSIYLCSVAQTGDYGYTFGSGTRLTVV.

This clonotype was counted ten times or more. This chain links TRBV5-1 with TRBJ2-3; no firm D call. The V and J ends lost 0 bases and 5 bases respectively, with 4 bases between them. CDR1 and CDR2 (germline): SGHRS, YFSETQ. The CDR3 contains 12 residues. In DNA form, the CDR3 reads TGCGCCAGCAGCTTGGACAGAGATACGCAGTATTTT. Its translation is CASSLDRDTQYF.

Ten or more counts support this clonotype. The chain has TRBV29-1 and TRBJ2-2; D might be TRBD2 (6 bases). The V end lost 5 bases, the J end lost 0 bases, and 13 bases lay between the germline ends. Germline V gives CDR1 SQVTM, CDR2 ANQGSEA. CDR3 length equals 15 residues. The CDR3 nucleotides are TGCAGCGTTCTTCGCGGGGTGCCGAACACCGGGGAGCTGTTTTTT. It specifies CSVLRGVPNTGELFF.

This clonotype has ten or more counts. This chain links TRBV5-1 with TRBJ1-6; D not resolved. With 2 bases removed from V and 8 bases from J, the gap between germline ends came to 8 bases. This CDR3 comprises 13 residues. The germline gives CDR1 SGHRS, CDR2 YFSETQ. The DNA of the CDR3 is TGCGCCAGCAGCTTAGATAGGTATTCACCCCTCCACTTT. Its translation: CASSLDRYSPLHF.

The J gene is TRBJ2-4, the V gene TRBV4-1; the match to TRBD2 covers 12 bases. The CDR3 sequence is 19 residues long. Germline CDR1 is MGHRA and CDR2 is YSYEKL. V shed 4 bases, J shed 3 bases, and the junction held 13 bases outside the gene matches. As DNA, the CDR3 is TGCGCCAGCAGCCCTCGACTAGCGGGGGCCGCCGGGGGCAAAAACATTCAGTACTTC. Its translation is CASSPRLAGAAGGKNIQYF.

The table lists this clonotype with many counts. The chain has TRBV29-1 and TRBJ1-1, with 7 bases fitting TRBD1. This CDR3 has 14 amino acids. Germline V gene data show CDR1 as SQVTM and CDR2 as ANQGSEA. V lost 7 bases, J lost 0 bases, and 8 bases stayed unmatched. CDR3 DNA sequence: TGCAGCGCTGCGGACAGGCCCATGAACACTGAAGCTTTCTTT. It is translated as CSAADRPMNTEAFF. The variable domain in full, completed from reference TRBV29-1 and TRBJ1-1, reads SAVISQKPSRDICQRGTSLTIQCQVDSQVTMMFWYRQQPGQSLTLIATANQGSEATYESGFVIDKFPISRPNLTFSTLTVSNMSPEDSSIYLCSAADRPMNTEAFFGQGTRLTVV.

The chain recombines TRBV12-3 or TRBV12-4 with TRBJ2-7; D may be TRBD1 (6 bases). CDR3 length equals 15 residues. The V gene lost 1 base and the J gene lost 0 bases, with 10 bases spanning the gap. CDR3 loop: CASSLETGHSYEQYF. Here the CDR3 DNA reads TGTGCCAGCAGTTTAGAGACAGGACACTCCTACGAGCAGTACTTC.

A remark on this clonotype: Being one base from a much bigger clone, this may be a read error. The chain employs TRBV10-3 and TRBJ2-1, with 9 bases lining up with TRBD2. The CDR3 sequence is 12 residues long. Germline loops: CDR1 ENHRY, CDR2 SYGVKD. CDR3 sequence: CASGGDYNEQSF. CDR3 in DNA: TGTGCCAGCGGGGGGGACTACAATGAGCAGTCCTTC.

This chain uses TRBV12-3 or TRBV12-4 with TRBJ2-7; 7 bases align to TRBD2. The CDR3 has 13 amino acids. With 8 bases clipped from V and 0 bases from J, the junction kept 4 bases outside the gene matches. The CDR3 coding sequence is TGTGCCAGCGGGGAGGGGTTCTCCTACGAGCAGTACTTC. This encodes CASGEGFSYEQYF.

At least ten counts were recorded for this clonotype. The chain couples TRBV29-1 to TRBJ2-3; TRBD2 matches 10 bases. From germline, CDR1 is SQVTM and CDR2 ANQGSEA. V dropped 5 bases and J dropped 5; count of bases not matched to a gene: 4. The CDR3 is 13 amino acids. The CDR3 region has the DNA TGCAGCGTTAGAGCGGGGGGGAGAGATACGCAGTATTTT. Amino acids: CSVRAGGRDTQYF.

Many counts were recorded for this clonotype. V and J are TRBV20-1 and TRBJ2-7, with a possible D match to TRBD2 (5 bases). Per the germline V gene, CDR1 is DFQATT and CDR2 is SNEGSKA (reference sequence). Deletions cut 6 bases from V and 1 base from J, with 13 bases between. This CDR3 is built from 13 residues. This CDR3 is CSANDGDSYEQYV. CDR3 DNA sequence: TGCAGTGCCAATGACGGGGATTCCTACGAGCAGTACGTC.

This clonotype was detected ten times or more. J is TRBJ2-2 and V is TRBV20-1, with TRBD1 as a possible D gene (6 bases). Germline V lookup: CDR1 DFQATT, CDR2 SNEGSKA (reference sequence). The CDR3 extends over 15 amino acids. Deletions cut 0 bases from V and 6 bases from J, with 14 bases between. CDR3 protein: CSARERGKGAGELFF. CDR3 sequence (DNA): TGCAGTGCTAGAGAAAGAGGAAAGGGGGCCGGGGAGCTGTTTTTT.